This T cell receptor (beta chain) was identified in a study of graft-versus-host responses after intestinal transplantation. The V gene's germline CDR1 is LGHNT and CDR2 FRNRAP. The germline V and J ends were trimmed by 2 bases and 6 bases, with 13 bases remaining between them. This CDR3 region has 14 residues. Using immunoSEQ multiplex PCR, the repertoire was profiled, and TCRdb retains in-frame clones only, with some absent. The sample holds tens of thousands of clones, roughly 94% seen once. A note on this clone: Its antigen is still unknown.

The rearrangement uses TRBV12-5 and TRBJ1-1, with D possibly matching TRBD1 (5 bases). This TCR was recovered from a human donor who received an intestinal transplant. The starting material was unstimulated CD8+ T cells sorted from spleen or lymph node cells, obtained before intestinal transplant. CDR3 loop: CASGLPHWGAEAFF. In nucleotides, the CDR3 is TGTGCTAGTGGTTTGCCCCATTGGGGCGCTGAAGCTTTCTTT. The full variable domain, in which reference TRBV12-5 and TRBJ1-1 provide the parts outside the CDR3, is DARVTQTPRHKVTEMGQEVTMRCQPILGHNTVFWYRQTMMQGLELLAYFRNRAPLDDSGMPKDRFSAEMPDATLATLKIQPSEPRDSAVYFCASGLPHWGAEAFFGQGTRLTVV.